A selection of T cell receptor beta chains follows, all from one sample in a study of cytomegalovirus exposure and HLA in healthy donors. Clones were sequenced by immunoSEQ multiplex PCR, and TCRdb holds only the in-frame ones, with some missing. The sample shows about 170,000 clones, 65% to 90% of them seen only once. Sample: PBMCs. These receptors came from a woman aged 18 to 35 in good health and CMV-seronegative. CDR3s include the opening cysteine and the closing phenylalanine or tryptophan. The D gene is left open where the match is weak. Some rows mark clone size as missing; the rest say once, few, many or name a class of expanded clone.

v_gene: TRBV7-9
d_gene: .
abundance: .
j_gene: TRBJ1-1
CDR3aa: CASGGDLGTEAFF
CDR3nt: TGTGCCAGCGGTGGGGACTTGGGCACTGAAGCTTTCTTT

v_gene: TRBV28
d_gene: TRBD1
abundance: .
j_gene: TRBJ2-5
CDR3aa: CASSSRDRGLETQYF
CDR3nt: TGTGCCAGCAGTTCACGAGACAGGGGGCTAGAGACCCAGTACTTC

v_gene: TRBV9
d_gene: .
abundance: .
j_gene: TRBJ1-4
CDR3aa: CASSVGWSNEKLFF
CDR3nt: TGTGCCAGCAGCGTAGGTTGGAGTAATGAAAAACTGTTTTTT

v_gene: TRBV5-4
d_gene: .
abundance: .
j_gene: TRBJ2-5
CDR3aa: CASRQTPRGETQYF
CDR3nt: TGTGCCAGCCGACAAACACCCCGGGGAGAGACCCAGTACTTC

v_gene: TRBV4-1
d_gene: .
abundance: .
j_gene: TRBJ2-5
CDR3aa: CASSPSGTFKETQYF
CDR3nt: TGCGCCAGCAGCCCGTCCGGGACTTTCAAAGAGACCCAGTACTTC

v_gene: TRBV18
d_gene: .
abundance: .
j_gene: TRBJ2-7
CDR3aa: CASSPRGIYEQYF
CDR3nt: TGTGCCAGCTCACCACGAGGGATCTACGAGCAGTACTTC

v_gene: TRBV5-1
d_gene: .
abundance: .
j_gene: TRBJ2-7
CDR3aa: CASSPGGTGYNYEQYF
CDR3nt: TGCGCCAGCAGCCCGGGAGGGACAGGGTACAACTACGAGCAGTACTTC

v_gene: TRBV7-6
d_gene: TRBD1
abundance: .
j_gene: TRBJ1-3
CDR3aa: CASSRDRGRRNTIYF
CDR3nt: TGTGCCAGCAGCAGGGACAGGGGGCGACGAAACACCATATATTTT

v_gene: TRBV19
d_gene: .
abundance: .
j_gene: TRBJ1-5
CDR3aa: CASSWTFYSNQPQHF
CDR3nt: TGTGCCAGTAGCTGGACATTCTATAGCAATCAGCCCCAGCATTTT

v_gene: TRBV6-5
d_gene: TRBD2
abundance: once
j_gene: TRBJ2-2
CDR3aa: CASNMGRETGELFF
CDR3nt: TGTGCCAGCAACATGGGGCGGGAGACCGGGGAGCTGTTTTTT

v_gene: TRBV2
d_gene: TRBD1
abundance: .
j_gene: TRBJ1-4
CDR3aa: CASSVRGGTNEKLFF
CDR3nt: TGTGCCAGCAGTGTAAGAGGGGGCACTAATGAAAAACTGTTTTTT

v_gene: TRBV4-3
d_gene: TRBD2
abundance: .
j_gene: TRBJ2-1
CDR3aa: CASSQDLTSGVSSYNEQFF
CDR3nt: TGCGCCAGCAGCCAAGATCTGACAAGCGGGGTATCCTCCTACAATGAGCAGTTCTTC

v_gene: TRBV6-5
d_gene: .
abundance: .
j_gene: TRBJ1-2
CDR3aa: CASSYAGEGYTF
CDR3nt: TGTGCCAGCAGTTACGCGGGGGAAGGCTACACCTTC

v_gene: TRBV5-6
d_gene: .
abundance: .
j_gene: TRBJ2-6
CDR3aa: CASTPGGGDLNVLTF
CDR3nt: TGTGCCAGCACCCCAGGAGGGGGGGACCTTAACGTCCTGACTTTC

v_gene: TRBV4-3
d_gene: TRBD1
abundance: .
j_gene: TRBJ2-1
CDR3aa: CASSQEGTGDNEQFF
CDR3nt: TGCGCCAGCAGCCAAGAAGGGACAGGGGACAATGAGCAGTTCTTC

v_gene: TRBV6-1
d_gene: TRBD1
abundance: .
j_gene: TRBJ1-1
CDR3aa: CASTEHRGQITFF
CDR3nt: TGTGCCAGCACCGAGCACAGGGGGCAGATAACTTTCTTT

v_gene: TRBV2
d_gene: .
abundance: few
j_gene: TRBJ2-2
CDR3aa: CASSEVLASGELFF
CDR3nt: TGTGCCAGCAGTGAAGTGCTAGCGTCCGGGGAGCTGTTTTTT

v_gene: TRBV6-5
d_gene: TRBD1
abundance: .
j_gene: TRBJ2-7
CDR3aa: CASSPRDRGLGEQYF
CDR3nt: TGTGCCAGCAGCCCCCGGGACAGGGGCTTGGGCGAGCAGTACTTC

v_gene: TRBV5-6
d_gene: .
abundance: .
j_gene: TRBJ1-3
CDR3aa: CASSLNQGPSGNTIYF
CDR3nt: TGTGCCAGCAGCTTGAATCAGGGCCCCTCTGGAAACACCATATATTTT

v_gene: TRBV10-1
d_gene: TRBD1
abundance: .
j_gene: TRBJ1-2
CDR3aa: CASSDRGLNYGYTF
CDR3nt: TGCGCCAGCAGTGATAGGGGGCTTAACTATGGCTACACCTTC

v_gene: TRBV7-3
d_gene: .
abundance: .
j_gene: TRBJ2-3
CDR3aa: CASSSGTSGADTQYF
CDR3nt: TGTGCCAGCAGCTCCGGGACTTCCGGGGCAGATACGCAGTATTTT

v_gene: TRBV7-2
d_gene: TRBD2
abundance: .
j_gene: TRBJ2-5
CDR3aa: CATLAGGVETQYF
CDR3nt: TGTGCCACCCTAGCGGGAGGGGTAGAGACCCAGTACTTC

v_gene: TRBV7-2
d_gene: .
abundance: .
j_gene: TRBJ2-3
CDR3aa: CASSPRASDTDTQYF
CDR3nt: TGTGCCAGCAGCCCTAGGGCTAGCGACACAGATACGCAGTATTTT

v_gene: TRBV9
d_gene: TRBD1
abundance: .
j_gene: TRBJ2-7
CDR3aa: CASSPTGVHEQYF
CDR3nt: TGTGCCAGCAGCCCCACAGGGGTTCACGAGCAGTACTTC

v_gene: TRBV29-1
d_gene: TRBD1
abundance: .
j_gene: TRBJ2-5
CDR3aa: CSGVTGAKETQYF
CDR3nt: TGCAGCGGAGTGACAGGGGCGAAAGAGACCCAGTACTTC

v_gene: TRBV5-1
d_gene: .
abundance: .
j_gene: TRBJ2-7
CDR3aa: CASSPWANYEQYF
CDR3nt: TGCGCCAGCAGCCCTTGGGCTAACTACGAGCAGTACTTC

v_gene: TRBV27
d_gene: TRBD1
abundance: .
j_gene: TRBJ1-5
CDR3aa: CASSPHQRDRGHQPQHF
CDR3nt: TGTGCCAGCAGTCCACACCAGCGGGACAGGGGTCATCAGCCCCAGCATTTT

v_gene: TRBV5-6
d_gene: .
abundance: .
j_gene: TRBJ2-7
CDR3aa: CASSEGLTYEQYF
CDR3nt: TGTGCCAGCAGCGAGGGACTGACCTACGAGCAGTACTTC

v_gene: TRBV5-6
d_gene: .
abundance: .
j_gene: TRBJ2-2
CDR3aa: CASSLVYLTGHTGELFF
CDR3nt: TGTGCCAGCAGCTTGGTATATTTGACTGGCCACACCGGGGAGCTGTTTTTT

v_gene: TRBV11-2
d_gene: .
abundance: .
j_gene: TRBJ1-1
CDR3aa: CASSLTGRGTEAFF
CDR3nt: TGTGCCAGCAGCTTAACAGGGCGAGGCACTGAAGCTTTCTTT

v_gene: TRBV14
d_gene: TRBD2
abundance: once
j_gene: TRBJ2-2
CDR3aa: CASSQVAGVDGELFF
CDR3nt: TGTGCCAGCAGCCAAGTGGCGGGAGTTGACGGGGAGCTGTTTTTT

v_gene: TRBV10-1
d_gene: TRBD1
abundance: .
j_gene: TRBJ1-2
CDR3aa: CASRGETGSYGYTF
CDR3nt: TGCGCCAGCAGAGGAGAGACAGGGTCATATGGCTACACCTTC

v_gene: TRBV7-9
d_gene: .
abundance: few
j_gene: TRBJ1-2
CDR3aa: CASSLDREGYTF
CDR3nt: TGTGCCAGCAGCTTAGACAGGGAAGGCTACACCTTC

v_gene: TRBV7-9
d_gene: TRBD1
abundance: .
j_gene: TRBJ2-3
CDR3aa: CASSHLRDRGFTDTQYF
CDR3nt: TGTGCCAGCAGCCATCTAAGGGACAGGGGATTCACAGATACGCAGTATTTT

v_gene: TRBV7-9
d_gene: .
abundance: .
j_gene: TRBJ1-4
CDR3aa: CASSFPGQWATNEKLFF
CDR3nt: TGTGCCAGCAGCTTCCCTGGGCAATGGGCAACTAATGAAAAACTGTTTTTT

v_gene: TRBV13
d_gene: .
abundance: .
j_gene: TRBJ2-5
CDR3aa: CASSRGFRETQYF
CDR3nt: TGTGCCAGCAGCCGGGGGTTTAGAGAGACCCAGTACTTC

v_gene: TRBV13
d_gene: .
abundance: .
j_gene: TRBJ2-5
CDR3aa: CASSSYQETQYF
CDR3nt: TGTGCCAGCAGCTCCTACCAAGAGACCCAGTACTTC

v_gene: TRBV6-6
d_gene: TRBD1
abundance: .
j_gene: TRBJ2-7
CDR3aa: CASSRHGQGGYEQYF
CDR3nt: TGTGCCAGCAGTCGCCATGGACAGGGCGGTTACGAGCAGTACTTC

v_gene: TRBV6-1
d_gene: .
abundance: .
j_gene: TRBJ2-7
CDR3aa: CASKVRGARLSEQYF
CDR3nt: TGTGCCAGCAAGGTCAGGGGTGCACGTTTGTCCGAGCAGTACTTC

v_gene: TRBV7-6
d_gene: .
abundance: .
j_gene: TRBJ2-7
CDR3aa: CASSSPDSAYEQYF
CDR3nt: TGTGCCAGCAGCTCACCGGACAGTGCCTACGAGCAGTACTTC

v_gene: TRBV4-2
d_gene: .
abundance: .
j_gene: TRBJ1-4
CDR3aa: CASSQSRTATNEKLFF
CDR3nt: TGTGCCAGCAGCCAAAGTCGGACAGCTACTAATGAAAAACTGTTTTTT

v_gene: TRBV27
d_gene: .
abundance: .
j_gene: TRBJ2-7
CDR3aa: CASSRWGQNSYEQYF
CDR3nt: TGTGCCAGCAGTAGGTGGGGGCAGAACTCCTACGAGCAGTACTTC

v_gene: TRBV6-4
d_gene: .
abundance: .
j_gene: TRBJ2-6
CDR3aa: CASSPGYSGANVLTF
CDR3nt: TGTGCCAGCAGTCCAGGGTACTCTGGGGCCAACGTCCTGACTTTC

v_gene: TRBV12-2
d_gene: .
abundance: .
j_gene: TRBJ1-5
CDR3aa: CASRPYRAGGRNQPQHF
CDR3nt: TGTGCAAGTCGCCCATATCGGGCGGGGGGTCGCAATCAGCCCCAGCATTTT

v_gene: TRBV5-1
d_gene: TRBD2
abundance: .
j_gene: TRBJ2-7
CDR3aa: CASSLDERGLTYEQYF
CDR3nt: TGCGCCAGCAGCTTGGACGAGCGGGGTCTAACCTACGAGCAGTACTTC

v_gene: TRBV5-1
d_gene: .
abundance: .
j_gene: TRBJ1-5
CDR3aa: CASSLQGEQPQHF
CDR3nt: TGCGCCAGCAGCTTACAGGGTGAACAGCCCCAGCATTTT

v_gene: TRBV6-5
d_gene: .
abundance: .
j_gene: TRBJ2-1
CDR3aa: CASSKTWSTNEQFF
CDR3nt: TGTGCCAGCAGCAAGACTTGGAGTACCAATGAGCAGTTCTTC

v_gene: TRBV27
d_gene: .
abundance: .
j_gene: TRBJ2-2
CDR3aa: CASHEKLNTGELFF
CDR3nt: TGTGCCAGCCATGAAAAACTGAACACCGGGGAGCTGTTTTTT

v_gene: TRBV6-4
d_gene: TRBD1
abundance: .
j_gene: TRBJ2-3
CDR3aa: CASSGEGGAADTQYF
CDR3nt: TGTGCCAGCAGTGGTGAAGGGGGCGCGGCAGATACGCAGTATTTT

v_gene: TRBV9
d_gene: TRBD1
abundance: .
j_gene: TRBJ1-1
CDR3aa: CASSGWTGDPEAFF
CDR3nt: TGTGCCAGCAGCGGATGGACAGGGGACCCTGAAGCTTTCTTT

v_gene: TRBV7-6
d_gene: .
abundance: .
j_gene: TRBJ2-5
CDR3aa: CASSLGGGRGETQYF
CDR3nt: TGTGCCAGCAGCTTAGGCGGGGGCCGGGGGGAGACCCAGTACTTC

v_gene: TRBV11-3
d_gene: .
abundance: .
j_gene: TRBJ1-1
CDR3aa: CASSSRGMNTEAFF
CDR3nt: TGTGCCAGCAGCTCCAGGGGCATGAACACTGAAGCTTTCTTT

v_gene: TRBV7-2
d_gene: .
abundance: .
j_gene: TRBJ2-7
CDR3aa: CASGGTRADEQYF
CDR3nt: TGTGCCAGCGGGGGGACCCGAGCCGACGAGCAGTACTTC

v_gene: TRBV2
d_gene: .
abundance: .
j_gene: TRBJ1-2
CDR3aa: CASSSKGARNYGYTF
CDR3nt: TGTGCCAGCAGTTCAAAAGGGGCAAGAAACTATGGCTACACCTTC